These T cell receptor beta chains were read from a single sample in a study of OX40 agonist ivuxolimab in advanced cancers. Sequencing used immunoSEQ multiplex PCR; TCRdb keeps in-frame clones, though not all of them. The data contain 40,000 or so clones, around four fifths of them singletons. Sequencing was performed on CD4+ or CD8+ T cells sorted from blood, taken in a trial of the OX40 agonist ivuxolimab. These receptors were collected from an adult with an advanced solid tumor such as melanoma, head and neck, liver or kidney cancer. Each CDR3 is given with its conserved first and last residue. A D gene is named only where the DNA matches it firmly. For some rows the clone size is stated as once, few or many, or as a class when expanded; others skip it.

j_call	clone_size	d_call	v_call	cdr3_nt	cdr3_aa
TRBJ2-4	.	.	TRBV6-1	TGTGCCAGCAGTGAGACCAGGGCGGACAAAAACATTCAGTACTTC	CASSETRADKNIQYF
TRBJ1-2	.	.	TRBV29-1	TGCAGCGTTCGGGGGGCCAACTATGGCTACACCTTC	CSVRGANYGYTF
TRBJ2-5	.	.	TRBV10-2	TGCGCCAGCAGTGAGCGGATCCGGGGCGTCACGAGGAGAGAGACCCAGTACTTC	CASSERIRGVTRRETQYF
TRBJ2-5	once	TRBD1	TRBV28	TGTGCCAGCAGTTGGGGACAGGGCGTAGTGACCCAGTACTTC	CASSWGQGVVTQYF
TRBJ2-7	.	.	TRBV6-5	TGTGCCTCACAGGGCTCCTACGAGCAGTACTTC	CASQGSYEQYF
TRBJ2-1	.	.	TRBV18	TGTGCCAGCTCACCACCCGAGGGGGCGGGACGAAATGGATACAATGAGCAGTTCTTC	CASSPPEGAGRNGYNEQFF
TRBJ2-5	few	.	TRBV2	TGTGCCAGCGGGAGGGGGCAAGAGACCCAGTACTTC	CASGRGQETQYF
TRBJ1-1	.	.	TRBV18	TGTGCCAGCTCATCGAGAGCTGGGGGAGACACTGAAGCTTTCTTT	CASSSRAGGDTEAFF
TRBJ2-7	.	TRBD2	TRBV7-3	TGTGCCAGCAGCCCTACTAGCGGGAGCGACGAGCAGTACTTC	CASSPTSGSDEQYF
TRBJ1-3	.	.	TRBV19	TGTGCCAGTAGGAAACAGGGAACGGGAAACACCATATATTTT	CASRKQGTGNTIYF
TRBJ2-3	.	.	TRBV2	TGTGCCAGCAGTCTCGGGACATCCACAGATACGCAGTATTTT	CASSLGTSTDTQYF
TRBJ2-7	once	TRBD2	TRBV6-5	TGTGCCAGCAGAGGACTAGCGGGGGGCGACTACGAGCAGTACTTC	CASRGLAGGDYEQYF
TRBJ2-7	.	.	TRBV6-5	TGTGCCAGCAGTGAGGGGACTCACGCCGAGCAGTACTTC	CASSEGTHAEQYF
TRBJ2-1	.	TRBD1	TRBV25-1	TGTGCCAGCAGTGTTCCGGGACAGGGGCCCAATGAGCAGTTCTTC	CASSVPGQGPNEQFF
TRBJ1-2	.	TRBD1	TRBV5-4	TGTGCCAGCAGCTTGGGGGGACAGGGGTATGGCTACACCTTC	CASSLGGQGYGYTF
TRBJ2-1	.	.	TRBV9	TGTGCCAGCAGCGTCGGACGAACCTTCTCCTACAATGAGCAGTTCTTC	CASSVGRTFSYNEQFF
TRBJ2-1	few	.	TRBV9	TGTGCCAGCAGCGTAGTTATGAGCTCCTACAATGAGCAGTTCTTC	CASSVVMSSYNEQFF
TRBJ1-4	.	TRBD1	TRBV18	TGTGCCAGCTTGGGGACACAGGGGATCTCGGCGGCTAATGAAAAACTGTTTTTT	CASLGTQGISAANEKLFF
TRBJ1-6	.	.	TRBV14	TGTGCCAGCAGCCGTCTGTCGGGAGGAGGTTCACCCCTCCACTTT	CASSRLSGGGSPLHF
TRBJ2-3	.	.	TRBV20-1	TGCAGCCGCCAGGCGGCAGATACGCAGTATTTT	CSRQAADTQYF
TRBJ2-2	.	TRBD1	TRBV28	TGTGCCAGCAGTCCTCCACAGGGGTCGGCCGGGGAGCTGTTTTTT	CASSPPQGSAGELFF
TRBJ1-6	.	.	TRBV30	TGTGCCTGGAGTTTTGACACGTCTAGCTCCTATAATTCACCCCTCCACTTT	CAWSFDTSSSYNSPLHF
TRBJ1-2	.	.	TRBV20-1	TGCAGTGCCAGACCGGGCTATGGCTACACCTTC	CSARPGYGYTF
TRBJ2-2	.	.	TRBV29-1	TGCAGCGTTGAAGGTGGCCCCCGGGGTTGGGACACCGGGGAGCTGTTTTTT	CSVEGGPRGWDTGELFF
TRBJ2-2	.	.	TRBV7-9	TGTGCCAGCAGCTTAGTGTTCCGGGGGCGCCTAACCGGGGAGCTGTTTTTT	CASSLVFRGRLTGELFF
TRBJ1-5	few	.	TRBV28	TGTGCCAGCAGTTTGACTGGGTACGGGCAGCCCCAGCATTTT	CASSLTGYGQPQHF
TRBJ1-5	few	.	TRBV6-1	TGTGCCAGCAGTGAAGCGACCGGGAATCAGCCCCAGCATTTT	CASSEATGNQPQHF
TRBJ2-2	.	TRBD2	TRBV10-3	TGTGCCATCAGTGAGTCGGGACTAGCGGGAGTAGGTCCGAACACCGGGGAGCTGTTTTTT	CAISESGLAGVGPNTGELFF
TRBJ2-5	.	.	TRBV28	TGTGCCAGCAGCCGAAGCCAGGCACGGGAGACCCAGTACTTC	CASSRSQARETQYF
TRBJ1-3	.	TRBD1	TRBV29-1	TGCAGCGTTCCCGGGACAGGGAGCTCTGGAAACACCATATATTTT	CSVPGTGSSGNTIYF
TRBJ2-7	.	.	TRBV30	TGTGCCTTATTTGGGAACAGGGGGGGAGACGAGCAGTACTTC	CALFGNRGGDEQYF
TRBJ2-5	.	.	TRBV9	TGTGCCAGCAGGGGAAGTGGAGAGACCCAGTACTTC	CASRGSGETQYF
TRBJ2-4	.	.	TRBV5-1	TGCGCCAGCAGCTTGGGGGAGTGGGGTCTAGCCAAAAACATTCAGTACTTC	CASSLGEWGLAKNIQYF
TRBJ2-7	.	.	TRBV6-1	TGTGCCAGCAGTGAAGCTCCCTACGAGCAGTACTTC	CASSEAPYEQYF
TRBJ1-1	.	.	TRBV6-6	TGTGCCAGCAGGTACACGGACGCCGGGACTGAAGCTTTCTTT	CASRYTDAGTEAFF
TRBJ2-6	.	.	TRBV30	TGTGCCTGGAGTGCAAGGTTGGGGGGGGCCAACGTCCTGACTTTC	CAWSARLGGANVLTF
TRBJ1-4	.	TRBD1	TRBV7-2	TGTGCCAGCAGCTCTTCCCAGGGGGTAAAACTGTTTTTT	CASSSSQGVKLFF
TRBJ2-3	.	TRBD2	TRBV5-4	TGTGCCAGCAGCCCGGGACTAGCGGCCACAGATACGCAGTATTTT	CASSPGLAATDTQYF
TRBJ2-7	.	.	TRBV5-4	TGTGCCAGCAGCCGAGACTCTTCCGTCTCCTACGAGCAGTACTTC	CASSRDSSVSYEQYF
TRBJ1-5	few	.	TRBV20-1	TGCAGTGCTAGAGAGGGTCAGCCCCAGCATTTT	CSAREGQPQHF
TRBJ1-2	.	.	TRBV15	TGTGCCACCAGCAGAGATGGGGATGTTAGGTATGGCTACACCTTC	CATSRDGDVRYGYTF
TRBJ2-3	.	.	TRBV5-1	TGCGCCAGCAGCTTGCTGGGGTTGAGCACAGATACGCAGTATTTT	CASSLLGLSTDTQYF
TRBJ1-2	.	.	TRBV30	TGTGCCTGGAGGCGGACCTCGGGCTATGGCTACACCTTC	CAWRRTSGYGYTF
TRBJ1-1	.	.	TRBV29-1	TGCAGCGCAATTCGGGGAGGAAAGGACACTGAAGCTTTCTTT	CSAIRGGKDTEAFF
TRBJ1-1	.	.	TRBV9	TGTGCCAGCAGCCAGACATTGGGGGGCACTGAAGCTTTCTTT	CASSQTLGGTEAFF
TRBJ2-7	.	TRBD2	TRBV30	TGTGCCTGGAGGAACCCGGGACTAGCGGCCTACGAGCAGTACTTC	CAWRNPGLAAYEQYF
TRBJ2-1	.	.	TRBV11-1	TGTGCCAGCAGCTTAGGTTACAGCAATGAGCAGTTCTTC	CASSLGYSNEQFF
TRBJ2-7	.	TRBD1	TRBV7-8	TGTGCCAGCAGCCCTTCGGGAGGGGACAGGGGTTACAACGAGCAGTACTTC	CASSPSGGDRGYNEQYF
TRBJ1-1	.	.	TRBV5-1	TGCGCCAGCAGCCGGGACACCCCGCACACTGAAGCTTTCTTT	CASSRDTPHTEAFF
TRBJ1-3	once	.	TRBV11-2	TGTGCCAGCAGCCAAAGCCCGGCAGGGTACGGAAACACCATATATTTT	CASSQSPAGYGNTIYF
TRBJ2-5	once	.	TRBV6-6	TGTGCCAGCAGCCGTGGGTGGGAGACCCAGTACTTC	CASSRGWETQYF
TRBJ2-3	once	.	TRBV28	TGTGCCAGCCCTCCCTCCCGTGGGGACACCCGTAGTGATACGCAGTATTTT	CASPPSRGDTRSDTQYF
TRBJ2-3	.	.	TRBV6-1	TGTGCCAGCAAGCCCGGGACTGGCACAGATACGCAGTATTTT	CASKPGTGTDTQYF
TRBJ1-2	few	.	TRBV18	TGTGCCAGCTCACTAGTCCGGGACGGACTCTATGGCTACACCTTC	CASSLVRDGLYGYTF
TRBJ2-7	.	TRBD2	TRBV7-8	TGTGCCAGCAGCTTAGAATTGGGACTAGCGGGGTTTAACTACGAGCAGTACTTC	CASSLELGLAGFNYEQYF